Below, one T cell receptor beta chain is given with its context. Its antigen is unknown. This record comes from a study of CXCR3-negative and CXCR3-positive naive CD8 T cells. Through 5' RACE with UMI labels, the TRB cDNA libraries were prepared. TCRdb re-called the 5' RACE reads, yielding one record per CDR3 amino acid sequence without DNA. There are 50,000 to 70,000 distinct CDR3 sequences in the sample, with 0.53% held by the top ten. This CDR3 is 16 amino acids long. Per germline, CDR1 MGHRA and CDR2 YSYEKL. General study findings and limits: When CXCR3-positive naive cells were set against CXCR3-negative naive cells, the former had more hydrophobic TRB CDR3s.

The TCR was taken from a human donor in good health. Some clones in this sample may be carry-over from other donors' samples. This rearrangement joins TRBV4-1 to TRBJ1-1. Sequencing used naive CXCR3+ CD8+ T cells from blood. The subset is: CD45RO-CCR7+CD27+CD95- naive CD8+ T cells expressing CXCR3 (TNR3+). CDR3 amino acids: CASSQVGRGQNTEAFF.